Included here is one T cell receptor (beta chain) sequence, with context. This record comes from a study of blood T cell repertoires in COVID-19. Here immunoSEQ multiplex PCR was the method, and the copy in TCRdb shows in-frame clones only, minus some. This table holds some 140,000 clones, more than 70% found once. Per the germline V gene, CDR1 is LNHDA and CDR2 is SQIVND (reference sequence). Between the trimmed V and J ends, which lost 3 bases and 0 bases, there was a span of 8 bases. The CDR3 is 15 amino acids. The V and J genes are TRBV19 and TRBJ1-4; D unclear. Material: peripheral blood. The TCR originated in a man between 60 and 75 years old with acute or convalescent COVID-19. CDR3 in DNA: TGTGCCAGTAGTATGACTCCAGCAACTAATGAAAAACTGTTTTTT. Translated, it gives CASSMTPATNEKLFF. Complete variable domain (other parts from reference TRBV19 and TRBJ1-4): DGGITQSPKYLFRKEGQNVTLSCEQNLNHDAMYWYRQDPGQGLRLIYYSQIVNDFQKGDIAEGYSVSREKKESFPLTVTSAQKNPTAFYLCASSMTPATNEKLFFGSGTQLSVL.